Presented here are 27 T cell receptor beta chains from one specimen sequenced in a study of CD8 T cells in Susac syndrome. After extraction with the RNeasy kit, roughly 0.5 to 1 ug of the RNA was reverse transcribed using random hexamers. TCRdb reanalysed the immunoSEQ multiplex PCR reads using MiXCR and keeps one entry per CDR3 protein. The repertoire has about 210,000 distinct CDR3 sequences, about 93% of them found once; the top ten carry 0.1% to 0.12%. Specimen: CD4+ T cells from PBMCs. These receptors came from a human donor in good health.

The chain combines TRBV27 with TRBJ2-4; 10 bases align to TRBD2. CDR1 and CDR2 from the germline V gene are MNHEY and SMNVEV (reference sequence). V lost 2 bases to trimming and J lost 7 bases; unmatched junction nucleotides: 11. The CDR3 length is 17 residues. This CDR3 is CASSLRLAGAERNIQYF. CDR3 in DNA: TGTGCCAGCAGTTTAAGGCTAGCGGGGGCCGAAAGGAACATTCAGTACTTC.

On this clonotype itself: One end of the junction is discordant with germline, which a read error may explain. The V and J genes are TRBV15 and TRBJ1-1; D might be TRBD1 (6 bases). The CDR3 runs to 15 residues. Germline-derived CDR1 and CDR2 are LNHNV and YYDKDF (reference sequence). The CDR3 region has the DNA TGTGCCACCAGTATTAGAGGGGGAGTGAAGACTGAAGCTTTCTTT. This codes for CATSIRGGVKTEAFF. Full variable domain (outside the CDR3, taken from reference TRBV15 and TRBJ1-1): DAMVIQNPRYQVTQFGKPVTLSCSQTLNHNVMYWYQQKSSQAPKLLFHYYDKDFNNEADTPDNFQSRRPNTSFCFLDIRSPGLGDTAMYLCATSIRGGVKTEAFFGQGTRLTVV.

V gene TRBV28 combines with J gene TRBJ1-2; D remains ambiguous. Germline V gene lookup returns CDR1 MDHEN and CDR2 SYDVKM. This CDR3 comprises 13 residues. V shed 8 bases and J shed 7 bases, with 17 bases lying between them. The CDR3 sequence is CASSVGVISGYTF. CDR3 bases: TGTGCCAGCTCCGTCGGGGTAATTAGTGGCTACACCTTC.

CDR3: CASSRPPGSYQPQHF. The CDR3 coding sequence is TGTGCCAGCAGTAGGCCTCCAGGGTCCTATCAGCCCCAGCATTTT. V gene TRBV28 combines with J gene TRBJ1-5; weak D call: TRBD1 (5 bases). This CDR3 has 15 amino acids. In germline, CDR1 is MDHEN, CDR2 SYDVKM. V lost 5 bases and J 5 bases, leaving 16 bases between the germline ends.

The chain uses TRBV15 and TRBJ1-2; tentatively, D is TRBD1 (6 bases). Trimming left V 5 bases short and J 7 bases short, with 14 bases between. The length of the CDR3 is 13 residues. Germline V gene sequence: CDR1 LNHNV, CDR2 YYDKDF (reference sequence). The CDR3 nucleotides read TGTGCCACCAGCGCCCGGACAGTTCGTGGCTACACCTTC. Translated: CATSARTVRGYTF.

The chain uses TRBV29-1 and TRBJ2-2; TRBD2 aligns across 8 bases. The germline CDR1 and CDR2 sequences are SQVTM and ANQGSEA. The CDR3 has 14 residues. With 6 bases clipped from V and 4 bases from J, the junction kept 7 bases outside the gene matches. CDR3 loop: CSVGVGGGTGELFF. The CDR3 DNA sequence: TGCAGCGTGGGGGTCGGGGGGGGCACCGGGGAGCTGTTTTTT.

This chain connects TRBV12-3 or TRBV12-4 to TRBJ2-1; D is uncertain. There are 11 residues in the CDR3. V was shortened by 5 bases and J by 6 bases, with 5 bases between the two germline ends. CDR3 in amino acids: CASSKLNEQFF. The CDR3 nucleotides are TGTGCCAGCAGTAAACTCAATGAGCAGTTCTTC.

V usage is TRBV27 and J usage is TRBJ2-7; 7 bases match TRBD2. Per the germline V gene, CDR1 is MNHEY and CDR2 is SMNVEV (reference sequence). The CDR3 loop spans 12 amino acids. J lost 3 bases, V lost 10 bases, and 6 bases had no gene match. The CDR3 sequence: CATSGTNYEQYF. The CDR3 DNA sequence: TGTGCCACCTCCGGGACTAACTACGAGCAGTACTTC.

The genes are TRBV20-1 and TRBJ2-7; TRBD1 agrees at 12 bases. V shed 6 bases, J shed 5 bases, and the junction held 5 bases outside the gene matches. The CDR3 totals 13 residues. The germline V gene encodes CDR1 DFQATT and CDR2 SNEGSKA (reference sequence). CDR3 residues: CSAGDRGHDEQYF. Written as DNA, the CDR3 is TGCAGTGCGGGGGACAGGGGGCACGACGAGCAGTACTTC.

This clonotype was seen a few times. CDR3 nucleotides: TGTGCCAGCAGTTTGGCAGCACGGGATAATTCACCCCTCCACTTT. This translates into CASSLAARDNSPLHF. The rearrangement uses TRBV12-3 or TRBV12-4 and TRBJ1-6; D is ambiguous. CDR3 length equals 15 residues. V lost 3 bases and J lost 5, with 11 bases in between.

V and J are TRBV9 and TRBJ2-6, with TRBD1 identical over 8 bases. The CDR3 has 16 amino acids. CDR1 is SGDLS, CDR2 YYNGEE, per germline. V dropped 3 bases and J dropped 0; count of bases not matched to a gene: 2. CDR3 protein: CASSATGGSGANVLTF. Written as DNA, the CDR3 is TGTGCCAGCAGCGCCACAGGGGGCTCTGGGGCCAACGTCCTGACTTTC.

The CDR3 bases are TGTGCCAGCAGCCTACGGGACAGAGCTAACTATGGCTACACCTTC. This translates into CASSLRDRANYGYTF. The gene calls are TRBV7-9 and TRBJ1-2; 7 bases are shared with TRBD1. Germline assignment: CDR1 SEHNR and CDR2 FQNEAQ (reference sequence). The CDR3 covers 15 residues. The junction had 6 bases not matched to a gene; V was cut back by 5 bases and J by 0 bases.

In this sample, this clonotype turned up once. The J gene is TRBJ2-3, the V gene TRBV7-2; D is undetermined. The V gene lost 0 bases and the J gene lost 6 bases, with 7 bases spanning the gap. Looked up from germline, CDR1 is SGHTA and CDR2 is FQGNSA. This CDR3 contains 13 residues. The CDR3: CASSLAFADTQYF. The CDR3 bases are TGTGCCAGCAGCTTAGCCTTTGCCGATACGCAGTATTTT.

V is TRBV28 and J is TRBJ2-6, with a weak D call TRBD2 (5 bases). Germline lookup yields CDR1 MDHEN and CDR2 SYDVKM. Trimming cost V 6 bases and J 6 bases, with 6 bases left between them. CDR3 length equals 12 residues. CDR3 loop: CASRGAANVLTF. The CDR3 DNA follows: TGTGCCAGCAGGGGAGCGGCCAACGTCCTGACTTTC.

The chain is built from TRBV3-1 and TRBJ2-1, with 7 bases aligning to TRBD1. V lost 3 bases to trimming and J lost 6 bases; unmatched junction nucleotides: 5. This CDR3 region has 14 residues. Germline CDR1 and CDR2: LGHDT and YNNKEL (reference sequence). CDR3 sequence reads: CASSQATGVNEQFF. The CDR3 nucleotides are TGTGCCAGCAGCCAGGCTACAGGGGTCAATGAGCAGTTCTTC.

CDR3 nucleotide sequence: TGTGCCAGCAGTCAGTTCTTCTATGGCTACACCTTC. It is translated as CASSQFFYGYTF. This rearrangement joins TRBV7-2 to TRBJ1-2; D is unclear. CDR1 and CDR2 (germline): SGHTA, FQGNSA. This CDR3 contains 12 residues. V dropped 6 bases and J dropped 4 bases, with 9 bases sitting between them.

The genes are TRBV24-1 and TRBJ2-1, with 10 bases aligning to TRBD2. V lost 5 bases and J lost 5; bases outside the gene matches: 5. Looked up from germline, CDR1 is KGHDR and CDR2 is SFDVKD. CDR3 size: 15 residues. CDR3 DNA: TGTGCCACCAGTGTGGCTAGCGGGGGTAACAATGAGCAGTTCTTC. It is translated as CATSVASGGNNEQFF.

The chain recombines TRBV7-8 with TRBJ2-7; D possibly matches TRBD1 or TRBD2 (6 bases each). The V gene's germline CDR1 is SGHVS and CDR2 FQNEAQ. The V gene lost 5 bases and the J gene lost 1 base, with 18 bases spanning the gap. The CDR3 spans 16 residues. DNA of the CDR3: TGTGCCAGCAGCCCAACATCGGGGGCCCGTTCCTACGAGCAGTACTTC. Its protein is CASSPTSGARSYEQYF.

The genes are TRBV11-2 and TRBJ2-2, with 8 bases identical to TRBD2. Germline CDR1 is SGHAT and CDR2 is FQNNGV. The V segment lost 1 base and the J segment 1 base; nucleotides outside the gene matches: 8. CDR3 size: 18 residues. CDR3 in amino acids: CASSLVDWRGENTGELFF. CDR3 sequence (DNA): TGTGCCAGCAGCTTAGTTGATTGGCGGGGGGAGAACACCGGGGAGCTGTTTTTT.

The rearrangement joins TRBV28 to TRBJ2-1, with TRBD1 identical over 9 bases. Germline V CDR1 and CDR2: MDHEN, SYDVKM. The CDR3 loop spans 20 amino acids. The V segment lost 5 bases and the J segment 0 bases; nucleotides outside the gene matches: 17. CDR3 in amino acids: CASSPLGQGFRGVSYNEQFF. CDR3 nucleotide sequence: TGTGCCAGCAGTCCATTAGGACAGGGGTTCCGCGGAGTCTCCTACAATGAGCAGTTCTTC.

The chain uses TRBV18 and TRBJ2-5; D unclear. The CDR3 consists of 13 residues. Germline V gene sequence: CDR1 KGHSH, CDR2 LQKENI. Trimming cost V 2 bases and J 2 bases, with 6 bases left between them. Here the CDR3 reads CASSPIPQETQYF. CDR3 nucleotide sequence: TGTGCCAGCTCACCAATCCCGCAAGAGACCCAGTACTTC.

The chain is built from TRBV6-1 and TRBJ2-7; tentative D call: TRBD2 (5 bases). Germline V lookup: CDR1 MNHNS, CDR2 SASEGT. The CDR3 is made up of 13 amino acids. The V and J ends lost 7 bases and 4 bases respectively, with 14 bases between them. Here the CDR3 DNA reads TGTGCCAGCATCCAATGGTCGGGGTACGAGCAGTACTTC. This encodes CASIQWSGYEQYF.

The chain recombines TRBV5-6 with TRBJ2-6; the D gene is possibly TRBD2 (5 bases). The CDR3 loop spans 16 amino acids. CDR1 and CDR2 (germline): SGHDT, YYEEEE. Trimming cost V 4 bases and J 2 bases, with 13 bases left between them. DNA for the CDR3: TGTGCCAGCAGCCTAATGAGGGTAGCTGGGGCCAACGTCCTGACTTTC. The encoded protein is CASSLMRVAGANVLTF.

The CDR3 DNA reads TGCGCCAGCAGCTTGGCCGGGACTAGGCTAGATACGCAGTATTTT. Amino acid sequence: CASSLAGTRLDTQYF. This chain joins TRBV5-1 and TRBJ2-3; 8 bases agree with TRBD2. J was trimmed by 5 bases and V by 0 bases; bases with no gene match: 5. This CDR3 has 15 residues. Germline lookup yields CDR1 SGHRS and CDR2 YFSETQ.

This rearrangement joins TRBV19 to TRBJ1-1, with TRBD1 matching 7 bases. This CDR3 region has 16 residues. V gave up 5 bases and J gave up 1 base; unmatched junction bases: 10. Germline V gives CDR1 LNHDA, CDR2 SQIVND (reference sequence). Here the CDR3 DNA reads TGTGCCAGTAGTCCTGGAGTGAGGGGGCGGAACACTGAAGCTTTCTTT. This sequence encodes CASSPGVRGRNTEAFF.

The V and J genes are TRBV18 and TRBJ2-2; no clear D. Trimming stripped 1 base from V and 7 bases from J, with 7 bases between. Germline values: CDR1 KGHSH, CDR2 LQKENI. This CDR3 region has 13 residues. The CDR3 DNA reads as TGTGCCAGCTCACCACGAGGTTACGGGGAGCTGTTTTTT. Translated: CASSPRGYGELFF.

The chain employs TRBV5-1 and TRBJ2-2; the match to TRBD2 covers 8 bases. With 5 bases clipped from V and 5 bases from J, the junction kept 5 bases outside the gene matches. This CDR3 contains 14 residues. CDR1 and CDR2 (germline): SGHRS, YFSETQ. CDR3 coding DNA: TGCGCCAGCAGACCGGGACTAGGAACCGGGGAGCTGTTTTTT. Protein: CASRPGLGTGELFF.